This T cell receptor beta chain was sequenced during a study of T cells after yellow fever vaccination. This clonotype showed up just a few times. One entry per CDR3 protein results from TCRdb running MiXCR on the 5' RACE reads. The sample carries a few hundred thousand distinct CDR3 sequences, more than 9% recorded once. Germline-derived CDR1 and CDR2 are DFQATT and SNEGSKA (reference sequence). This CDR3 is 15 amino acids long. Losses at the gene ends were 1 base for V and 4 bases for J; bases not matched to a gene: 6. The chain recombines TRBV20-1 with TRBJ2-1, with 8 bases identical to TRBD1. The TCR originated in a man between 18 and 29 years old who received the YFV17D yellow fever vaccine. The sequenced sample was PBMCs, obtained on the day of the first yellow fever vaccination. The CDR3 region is CSARASGQAYNEQFF. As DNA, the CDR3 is TGCAGTGCTAGAGCGTCGGGACAGGCTTACAATGAGCAGTTCTTC.